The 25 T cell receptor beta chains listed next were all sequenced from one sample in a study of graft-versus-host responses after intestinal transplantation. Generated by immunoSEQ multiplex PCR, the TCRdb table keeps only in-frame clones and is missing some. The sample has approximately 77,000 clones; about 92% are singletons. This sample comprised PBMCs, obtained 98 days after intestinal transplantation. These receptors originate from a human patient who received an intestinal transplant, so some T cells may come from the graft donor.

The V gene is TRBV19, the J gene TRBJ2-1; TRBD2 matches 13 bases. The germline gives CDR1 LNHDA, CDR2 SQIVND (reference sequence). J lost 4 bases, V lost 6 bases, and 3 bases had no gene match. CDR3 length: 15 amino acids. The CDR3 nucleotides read TGTGCCAGTAGCGGACTAGCGGGGGAGTACAATGAGCAGTTCTTC. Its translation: CASSGLAGEYNEQFF.

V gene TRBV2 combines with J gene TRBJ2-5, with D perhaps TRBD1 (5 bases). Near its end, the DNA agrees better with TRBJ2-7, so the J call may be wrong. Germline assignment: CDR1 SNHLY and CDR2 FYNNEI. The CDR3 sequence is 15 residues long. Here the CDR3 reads CASSDTRQSSYEQYF. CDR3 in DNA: TGTGCCAGCAGTGATACACGACAGAGCTCCTACGAGCAGTACTTC.

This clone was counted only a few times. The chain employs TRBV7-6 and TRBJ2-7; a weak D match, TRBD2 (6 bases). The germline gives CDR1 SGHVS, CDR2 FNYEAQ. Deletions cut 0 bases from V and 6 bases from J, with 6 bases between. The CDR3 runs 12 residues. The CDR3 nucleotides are TGTGCCAGCAGCTTAGCGGAGGGCGAGCAGTACTTC. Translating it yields CASSLAEGEQYF.

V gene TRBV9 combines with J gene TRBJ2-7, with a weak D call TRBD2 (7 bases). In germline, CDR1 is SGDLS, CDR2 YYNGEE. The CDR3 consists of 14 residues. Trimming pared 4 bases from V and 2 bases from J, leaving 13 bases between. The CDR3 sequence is CASSPRGGAYEQYF. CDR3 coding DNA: TGTGCCAGCAGCCCCCGAGGGGGGGCCTACGAGCAGTACTTC.

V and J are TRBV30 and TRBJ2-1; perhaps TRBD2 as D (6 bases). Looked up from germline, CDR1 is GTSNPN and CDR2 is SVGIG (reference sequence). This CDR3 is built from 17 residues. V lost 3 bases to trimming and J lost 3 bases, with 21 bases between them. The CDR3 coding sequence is TGTGCCTGGAGACAAGACGGGGGACTCCTCATCTACAATGAGCAGTTCTTC. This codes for CAWRQDGGLLIYNEQFF.

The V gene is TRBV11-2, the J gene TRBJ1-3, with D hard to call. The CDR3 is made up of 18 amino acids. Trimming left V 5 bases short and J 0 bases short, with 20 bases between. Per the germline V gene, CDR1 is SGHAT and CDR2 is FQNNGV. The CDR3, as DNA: TGTGCCAGCAGCATGGTGGTCCCTCAGAAGTCCTCTGGAAACACCATATATTTT. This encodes CASSMVVPQKSSGNTIYF.

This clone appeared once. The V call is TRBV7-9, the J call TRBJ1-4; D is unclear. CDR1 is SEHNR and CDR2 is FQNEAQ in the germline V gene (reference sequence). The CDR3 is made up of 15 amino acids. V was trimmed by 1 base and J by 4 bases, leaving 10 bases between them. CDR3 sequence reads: CASSLGPGSNEKLFF. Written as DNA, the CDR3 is TGTGCCAGCAGCTTAGGGCCTGGGAGTAATGAAAAACTGTTTTTT.

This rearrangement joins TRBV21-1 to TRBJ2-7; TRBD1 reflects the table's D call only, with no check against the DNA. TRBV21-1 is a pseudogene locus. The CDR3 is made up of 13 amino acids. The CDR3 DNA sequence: TGTGCCATCCGGGACAACATATCCTACGAGCAGTACTTC. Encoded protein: CAIRDNISYEQYF.

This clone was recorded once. The CDR3 bases are TGTGCCAGCAGCCGCCCTTCGGGGGACTACGAGCAGTACTTC. It encodes CASSRPSGDYEQYF. V usage is TRBV28 and J usage is TRBJ2-7; D is possibly TRBD2 (6 bases). This CDR3 has 14 amino acids. Trimming pared 6 bases from V and 3 bases from J, leaving 15 bases between. Looked up from germline, CDR1 is MDHEN and CDR2 is SYDVKM. Filled out from reference TRBV28 and TRBJ2-7, the complete variable domain reads DVKVTQSSRYLVKRTGEKVFLECVQDMDHENMFWYRQDPGLGLRLIYFSYDVKMKEKGDIPEGYSVSREKKERFSLILESASTNQTSMYLCASSRPSGDYEQYFGPGTRLTVT.

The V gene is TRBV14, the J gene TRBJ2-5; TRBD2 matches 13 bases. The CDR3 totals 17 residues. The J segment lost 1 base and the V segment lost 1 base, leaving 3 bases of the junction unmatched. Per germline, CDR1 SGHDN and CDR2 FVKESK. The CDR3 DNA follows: TGTGCCAGCAGCCAAGGGGGACTAGCGGGGCTCCAAGAGACCCAGTACTTC. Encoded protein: CASSQGGLAGLQETQYF.

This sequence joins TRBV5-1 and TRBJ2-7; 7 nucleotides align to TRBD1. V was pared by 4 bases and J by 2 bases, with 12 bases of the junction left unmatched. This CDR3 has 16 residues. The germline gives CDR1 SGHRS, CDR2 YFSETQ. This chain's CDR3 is CASSAPGGTDTYEQYF. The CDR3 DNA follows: TGCGCCAGCAGCGCCCCAGGGGGAACCGATACCTACGAGCAGTACTTC.

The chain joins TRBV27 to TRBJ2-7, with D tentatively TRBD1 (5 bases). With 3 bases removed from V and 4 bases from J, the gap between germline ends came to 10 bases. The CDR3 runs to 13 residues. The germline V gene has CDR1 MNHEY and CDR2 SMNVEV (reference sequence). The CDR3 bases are TGTGCCAGCAGTTTGGGGCGGAGATACGAGCAGTACTTC. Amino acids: CASSLGRRYEQYF.

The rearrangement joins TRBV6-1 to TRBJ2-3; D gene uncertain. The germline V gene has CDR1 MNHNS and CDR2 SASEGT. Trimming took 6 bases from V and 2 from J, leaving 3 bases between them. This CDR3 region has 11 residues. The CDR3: CASRYTDTQYF. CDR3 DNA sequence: TGTGCCAGCAGGTACACAGATACGCAGTATTTT.

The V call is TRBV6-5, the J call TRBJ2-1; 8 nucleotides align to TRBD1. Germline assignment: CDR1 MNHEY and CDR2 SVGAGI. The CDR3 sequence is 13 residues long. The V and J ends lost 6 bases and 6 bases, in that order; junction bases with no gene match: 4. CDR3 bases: TGTGCCAGCAGCAACGACAGGGGCAATGAGCAGTTCTTC. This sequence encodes CASSNDRGNEQFF.

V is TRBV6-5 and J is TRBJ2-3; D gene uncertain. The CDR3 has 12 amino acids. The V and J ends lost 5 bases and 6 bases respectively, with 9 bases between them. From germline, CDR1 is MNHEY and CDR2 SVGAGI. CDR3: CASSERRDTQYF. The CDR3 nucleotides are TGTGCCAGCAGTGAAAGACGGGATACGCAGTATTTT.

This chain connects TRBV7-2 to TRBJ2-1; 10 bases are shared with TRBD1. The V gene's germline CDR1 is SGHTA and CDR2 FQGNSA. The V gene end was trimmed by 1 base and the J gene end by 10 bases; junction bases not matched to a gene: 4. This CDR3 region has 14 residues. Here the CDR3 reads CASSLVGTGAEQFF. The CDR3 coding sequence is TGTGCCAGCAGCTTAGTAGGGACAGGGGCCGAGCAGTTCTTC.

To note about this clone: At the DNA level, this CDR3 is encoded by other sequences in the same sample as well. The CDR3 region is CASSVGGANTEAFF. For the CDR3, the DNA is TGTGCCAGCAGCGTAGGGGGGGCGAACACTGAAGCTTTCTTT. This chain uses TRBV9 with TRBJ1-1; weak D call: TRBD1 (6 bases). The CDR3 loop spans 14 amino acids. Germline V CDR1 and CDR2: SGDLS, YYNGEE. Trimming stripped 0 bases from V and 1 base from J, with 7 bases between.

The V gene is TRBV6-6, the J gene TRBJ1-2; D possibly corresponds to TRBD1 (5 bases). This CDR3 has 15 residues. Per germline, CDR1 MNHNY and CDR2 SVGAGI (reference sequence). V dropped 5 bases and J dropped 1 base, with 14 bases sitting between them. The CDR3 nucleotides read TGTGCCAGCAGTGGGGACGGGGGGAGTAACTATGGCTACACCTTC. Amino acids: CASSGDGGSNYGYTF.

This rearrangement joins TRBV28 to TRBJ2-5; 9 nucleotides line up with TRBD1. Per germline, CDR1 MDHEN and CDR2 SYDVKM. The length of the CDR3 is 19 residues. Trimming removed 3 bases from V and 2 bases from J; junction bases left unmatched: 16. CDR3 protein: CASSFQYPGDRVIQETQYF. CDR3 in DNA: TGTGCCAGCAGTTTCCAGTATCCCGGGGACAGGGTTATTCAAGAGACCCAGTACTTC.

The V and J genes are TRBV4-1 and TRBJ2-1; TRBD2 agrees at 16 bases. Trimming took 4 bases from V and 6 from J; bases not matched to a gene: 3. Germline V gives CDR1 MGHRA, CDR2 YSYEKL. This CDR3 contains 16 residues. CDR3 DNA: TGCGCCAGCAGCCCGGGGACTAGCGGGAGGGTCAATGAGCAGTTCTTC. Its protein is CASSPGTSGRVNEQFF.

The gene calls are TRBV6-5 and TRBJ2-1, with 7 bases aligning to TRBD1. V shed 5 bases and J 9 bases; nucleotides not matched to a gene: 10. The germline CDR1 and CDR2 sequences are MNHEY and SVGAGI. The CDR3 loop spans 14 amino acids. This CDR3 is CASSRAGGVGEQFF. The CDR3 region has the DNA TGTGCCAGCAGTCGGGCAGGGGGAGTGGGTGAGCAGTTCTTC.

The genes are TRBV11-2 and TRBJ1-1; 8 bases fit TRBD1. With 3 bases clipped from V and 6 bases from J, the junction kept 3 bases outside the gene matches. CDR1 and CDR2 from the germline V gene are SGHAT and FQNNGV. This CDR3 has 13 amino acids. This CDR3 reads CASSFRGLAEAFF. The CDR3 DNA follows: TGTGCCAGCAGCTTCAGGGGGCTCGCTGAAGCTTTCTTT. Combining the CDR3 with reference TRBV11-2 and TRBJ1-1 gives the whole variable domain EAGVAQSPRYKIIEKRQSVAFWCNPISGHATLYWYQQILGQGPKLLIQFQNNGVVDDSQLPKDRFSAERLKGVDSTLKIQPAKLEDSAVYLCASSFRGLAEAFFGQGTRLTVV.

CDR3 coding DNA: TGCGCCAGCAGCTTGGGACAGGGGGCTCAGCCCCAGCATTTT. Translation gives CASSLGQGAQPQHF. The gene calls are TRBV5-1 and TRBJ1-5; 10 nucleotides align to TRBD1. In germline, CDR1 is SGHRS, CDR2 YFSETQ. J gave up 6 bases and V 0 bases, and 0 bases lay outside the gene matches. The CDR3 runs 14 residues. Filled out from reference TRBV5-1 and TRBJ1-5, the complete variable domain reads KAGVTQTPRYLIKTRGQQVTLSCSPISGHRSVSWYQQTPGQGLQFLFEYFSETQRNKGNFPGRFSGRQFSNSRSEMNVSTLELGDSALYLCASSLGQGAQPQHFGDGTRLSIL.

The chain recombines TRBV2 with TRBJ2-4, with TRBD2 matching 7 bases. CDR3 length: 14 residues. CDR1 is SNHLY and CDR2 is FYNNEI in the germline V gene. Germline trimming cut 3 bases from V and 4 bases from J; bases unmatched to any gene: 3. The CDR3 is CASSDGGSKNIQYF. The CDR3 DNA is TGTGCCAGCAGTGACGGGGGGTCTAAAAACATTCAGTACTTC.

The CDR3 sequence is CASSLVLGIVGVNTEAFF. DNA of the CDR3: TGTGCCAGCAGCTTAGTACTGGGGATCGTAGGGGTGAACACTGAAGCTTTCTTT. This chain uses TRBV11-2 with TRBJ1-1; the D gene is possibly TRBD1 (5 bases). CDR3 length: 18 amino acids. The V gene's germline CDR1 is SGHAT and CDR2 FQNNGV. V shed 1 base and J shed 0 bases, with 18 bases lying between them.